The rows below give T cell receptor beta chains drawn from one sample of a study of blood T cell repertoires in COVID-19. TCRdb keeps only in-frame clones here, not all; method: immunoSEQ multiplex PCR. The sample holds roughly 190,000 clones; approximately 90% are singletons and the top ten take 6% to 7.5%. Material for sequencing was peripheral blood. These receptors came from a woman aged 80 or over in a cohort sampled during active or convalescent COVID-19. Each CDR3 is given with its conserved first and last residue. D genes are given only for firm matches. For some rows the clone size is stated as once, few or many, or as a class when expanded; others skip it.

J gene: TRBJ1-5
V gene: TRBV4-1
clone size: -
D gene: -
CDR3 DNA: TGCGCCAGCAGCCAAGATGGGCAGAGCAATCAGCCCCAGCATTTT
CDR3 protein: CASSQDGQSNQPQHF

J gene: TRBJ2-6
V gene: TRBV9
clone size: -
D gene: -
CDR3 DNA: TGTGCCAGCAGCGTAGCTAGGTCTGGGGCCAACGTCCTGACTTTC
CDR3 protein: CASSVARSGANVLTF

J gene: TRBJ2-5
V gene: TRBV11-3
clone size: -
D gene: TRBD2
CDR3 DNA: TGTGCCAGCAGCTTAGGGGGACTAGCGGGGGCCCTCCAAGAGACCCAGTACTTC
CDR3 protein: CASSLGGLAGALQETQYF

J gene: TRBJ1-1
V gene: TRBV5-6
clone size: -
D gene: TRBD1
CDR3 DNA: TGTGCCAGCAGCGCCCTCGGGACAGGGGGCTCAGACACTGAAGCTTTCTTT
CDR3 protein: CASSALGTGGSDTEAFF

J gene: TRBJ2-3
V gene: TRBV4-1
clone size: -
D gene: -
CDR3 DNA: TGCGCCAGCAGCCATCCCGCAGATACGCAGTATTTT
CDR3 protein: CASSHPADTQYF

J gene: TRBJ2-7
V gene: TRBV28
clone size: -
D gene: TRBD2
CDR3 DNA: TGTGCCAGCAGCGCCGGGACTAGTTCTGACGAGCAGTACTTC
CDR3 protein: CASSAGTSSDEQYF

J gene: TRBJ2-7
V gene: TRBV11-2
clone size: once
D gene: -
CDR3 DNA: TGTGCCAGCAGCTTCGACAGTCTGCAGTACTTC
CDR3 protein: CASSFDSLQYF

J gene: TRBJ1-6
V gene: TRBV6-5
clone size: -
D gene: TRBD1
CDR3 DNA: TGTGCCAGCAGCCCACGGACAGGGGATCATTCACCCCTCCACTTT
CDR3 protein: CASSPRTGDHSPLHF

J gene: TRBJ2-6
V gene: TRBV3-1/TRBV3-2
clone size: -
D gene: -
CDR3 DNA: TGTGCCAGCAGCCAAGTCAGGACACCCGGGGCCAACGTCCTGACTTTC
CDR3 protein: CASSQVRTPGANVLTF

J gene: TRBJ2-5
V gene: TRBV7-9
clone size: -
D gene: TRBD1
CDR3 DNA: TGTGCCAGCAGCGACAGGGTGGCCCAAGAGACCCAGTACTTC
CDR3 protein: CASSDRVAQETQYF

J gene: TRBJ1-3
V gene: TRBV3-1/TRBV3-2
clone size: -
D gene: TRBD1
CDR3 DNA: TGTGCCAGCAGCCAAGGGCCAGGGGGCCGAAACACCATATATTTT
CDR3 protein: CASSQGPGGRNTIYF

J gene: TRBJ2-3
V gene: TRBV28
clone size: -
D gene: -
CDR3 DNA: TGTGCCAGCACCGCCACTCGGGGGAAATGGAGCACAGATACGCAGTATTTT
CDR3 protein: CASTATRGKWSTDTQYF

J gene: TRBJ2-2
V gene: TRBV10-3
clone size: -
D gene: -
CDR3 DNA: TGTGCCATCAGTGGCACAGCCGGGGAGCTGTTTTTT
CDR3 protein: CAISGTAGELFF

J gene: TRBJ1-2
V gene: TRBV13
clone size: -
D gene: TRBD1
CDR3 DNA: TGTGCCAGCAGCAGGGACAGGGGGCCACGTGGCTACACCTTC
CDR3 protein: CASSRDRGPRGYTF

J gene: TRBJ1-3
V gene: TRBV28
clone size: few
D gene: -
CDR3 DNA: TGTGCCAGCAGACACCCTAGGGGGTCGGAAAACACCATATATTTT
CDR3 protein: CASRHPRGSENTIYF

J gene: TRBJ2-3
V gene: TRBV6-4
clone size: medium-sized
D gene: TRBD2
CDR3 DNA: TGTGCCAGCAGTGACTCGGCGGGGGGGAGCACAGATACGCAGTATTTT
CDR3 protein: CASSDSAGGSTDTQYF

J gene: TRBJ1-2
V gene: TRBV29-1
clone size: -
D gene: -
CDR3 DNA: TGCAGCGTTGAGGGGCAGTCAATCTATGGCTACACCTTC
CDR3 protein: CSVEGQSIYGYTF

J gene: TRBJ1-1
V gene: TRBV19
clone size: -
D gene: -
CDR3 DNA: TGTGCCAGTAGCTCGGGTGGCCGCCTTGGAAGGGGACTTCGGACTGAAGCTTTCTTT
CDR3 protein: CASSSGGRLGRGLRTEAFF

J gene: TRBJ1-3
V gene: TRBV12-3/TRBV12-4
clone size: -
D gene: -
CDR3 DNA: TGTGCCAGCAGTTTGGGGGGTGGAAACACCATATATTTT
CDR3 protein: CASSLGGGNTIYF

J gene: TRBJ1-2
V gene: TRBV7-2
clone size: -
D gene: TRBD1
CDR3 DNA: TGTGCCAGCAGCTCTGACAGGGTAGTTATGGGCTACACCTTC
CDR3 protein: CASSSDRVVMGYTF

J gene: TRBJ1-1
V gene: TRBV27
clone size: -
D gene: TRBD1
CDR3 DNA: TGTGCCAGCAGTTTATTACAGGGGTTATTGACTGAAGCTTTCTTT
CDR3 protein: CASSLLQGLLTEAFF